One sample yielded the 16 T cell receptor beta chains listed below, sequenced in a study of T cell repertoires and HLA-DP antigens. These TCRs' antigens remain unknown. Here immunoSEQ multiplex PCR was the method, and the copy in TCRdb shows in-frame clones only, minus some. Of fewer than 95,000 clones in the sample, roughly 86% were seen once. The sequencing input was CD4+ T cells from PBMCs. The receptors shown here come from a man aged 50 to 59 in good health and CMV-seronegative.

The rearrangement uses TRBV6-5 and TRBJ2-7; 8 nucleotides agree with TRBD1. CDR1 MNHEY and CDR2 SVGAGI come from the germline V gene. Trimming at V came to 4 bases and at J to 5 bases, leaving 7 bases not matched to a gene. The CDR3 totals 14 residues. The CDR3 sequence is CASSWNRGDHEQYF. The DNA of the CDR3 is TGTGCCAGCAGTTGGAACAGGGGGGACCACGAGCAGTACTTC.

V gene TRBV6-4 combines with J gene TRBJ1-2; TRBD1 matches at 8 bases. J gave up 3 bases and V 6 bases, and 3 bases lay outside the gene matches. Per the germline V gene, CDR1 is MRHNA and CDR2 is SNTAGT. The CDR3 totals 13 residues. The CDR3 here is CASRGQGDYGYTF. The CDR3 region has the DNA TGTGCCAGCAGAGGACAGGGCGACTATGGCTACACCTTC.

The chain employs TRBV19 and TRBJ2-2; D may be TRBD1 (6 bases). Trimming shortened V by 4 bases and J by 3 bases, and 12 bases separated the two germline ends. This CDR3 has 15 amino acids. Germline values: CDR1 LNHDA, CDR2 SQIVND (reference sequence). The CDR3 bases are TGTGCCAGTAGTACAGCAGGGGCGGACACCGGGGAGCTGTTTTTT. Encoded protein: CASSTAGADTGELFF.

This clone was seen more than once but under ten times. The gene calls are TRBV30 and TRBJ2-3; 8 bases match TRBD2. This CDR3 comprises 16 residues. CDR1 and CDR2 (germline): GTSNPN, SVGIG (reference sequence). The junction had 8 bases not matched to a gene; V was cut back by 1 base and J by 2 bases. The CDR3 spells CAWSGGTAGDTDTQYF. CDR3 coding DNA: TGTGCCTGGAGTGGTGGTACAGCGGGGGACACAGATACGCAGTATTTT.

This clone was seen only once. The gene calls are TRBV29-1 and TRBJ1-5; D might be TRBD1 (6 bases). This CDR3 has 19 amino acids. Trimming removed 6 bases from V and 7 bases from J, with 34 bases in between. The germline gives CDR1 SQVTM, CDR2 ANQGSEA. CDR3 protein: CSVEIVDSNLYPRVQPQHF. The CDR3 DNA reads as TGCAGCGTCGAAATCGTGGACAGTAACCTCTATCCAAGGGTCCAGCCCCAGCATTTT.

This chain uses TRBV29-1 with TRBJ2-2; perhaps TRBD1 as D (5 bases). The CDR3 extends over 13 amino acids. Germline CDR1 and CDR2: SQVTM and ANQGSEA. V was clipped by 6 bases and J by 5 bases, with 13 bases between them. This CDR3 reads CSVLGLGTGELFF. The CDR3 DNA follows: TGCAGCGTCCTGGGGCTGGGGACCGGGGAGCTGTTTTTT.

J is TRBJ2-3 and V is TRBV4-2; 12 bases line up with TRBD2. The CDR3 consists of 17 residues. J lost 4 bases, V lost 4 bases, and 9 bases had no gene match. Germline loops: CDR1 LGHNA, CDR2 YNFKEQ. CDR3 in amino acids: CASSPTLAGGPSDTQYF. CDR3 sequence (DNA): TGTGCCAGCAGCCCTACGCTAGCGGGGGGGCCCTCAGATACGCAGTATTTT.

This chain links TRBV7-9 with TRBJ1-1, with D unresolved. Per the germline V gene, CDR1 is SEHNR and CDR2 is FQNEAQ (reference sequence). CDR3 length: 15 residues. Deletions cut 1 base from V and 7 bases from J, with 16 bases between. The CDR3 DNA reads as TGTGCCAGCAGCTTAGGGGGTACCAAGGGAGGTGAAGCTTTCTTT. This codes for CASSLGGTKGGEAFF.

The chain has TRBV2 and TRBJ2-5; no clear D gene. V lost 6 bases and J 0 bases, leaving 2 bases between the germline ends. The CDR3 loop spans 11 amino acids. Per the germline V gene, CDR1 is SNHLY and CDR2 is FYNNEI. DNA for the CDR3: TGTGCCAGCAGATACCAAGAGACCCAGTACTTC. Its protein product is CASRYQETQYF.

This sequence joins TRBV18 and TRBJ1-5; 11 nucleotides line up with TRBD1. CDR1 KGHSH and CDR2 LQKENI come from the germline V gene. This CDR3 comprises 14 residues. With V trimmed by 5 bases and J by 7 bases, 4 bases remained unmatched. Here the CDR3 DNA reads TGTGCCAGCTCAAGGGACAGGGGGACACAGCCCCAGCATTTT. It specifies CASSRDRGTQPQHF.

V is TRBV5-1 and J is TRBJ2-3; D gene uncertain. V lost 0 bases and J lost 0, with 8 bases in between. The CDR3 consists of 15 residues. Looked up from germline, CDR1 is SGHRS and CDR2 is YFSETQ. Written as DNA, the CDR3 is TGCGCCAGCAGCTTGGTGTGGGCTAGCACAGATACGCAGTATTTT. Its translation: CASSLVWASTDTQYF.

This chain uses TRBV10-3 with TRBJ1-5; the D is unclear. V lost 10 bases and J lost 2, with 15 bases in between. This CDR3 contains 14 residues. Per the germline V gene, CDR1 is ENHRY and CDR2 is SYGVKD. CDR3 sequence (DNA): TGTGCCACCCCCCAAGGCGGGGGCAATCAGCCCCAGCATTTT. Protein: CATPQGGGNQPQHF.

This clone has just one count. The chain couples TRBV4-3 to TRBJ1-1, with a weak D call TRBD1 (5 bases). V lost 1 base and J lost 3, with 9 bases in between. Germline assignment: CDR1 LGHNA and CDR2 YSLEER. The CDR3 is 14 amino acids. The CDR3 DNA is TGCGCCAGCAGCCAAGCAAGGGGTTACACTGAAGCTTTCTTT. Residues: CASSQARGYTEAFF.

The chain recombines TRBV7-3 with TRBJ2-2, with D perhaps given as TRBD1 or TRBD2 (7 bases each). Per the germline V gene, CDR1 is SGHTA and CDR2 is FQGTGA. The CDR3 sequence is 15 residues long. Trimming shortened V by 6 bases and J by 3 bases, and 14 bases separated the two germline ends. In DNA, the CDR3 is TGTGCCAGCAGGCCAGGGGGAGGGGACACCGGGGAGCTGTTTTTT. It specifies CASRPGGGDTGELFF.

V gene TRBV19 combines with J gene TRBJ2-2; 7 bases line up with TRBD1. The trim removed 4 bases at V and 0 bases at J, leaving 8 bases unmatched. Germline V CDR1 and CDR2: LNHDA, SQIVND (reference sequence). The CDR3 is 17 amino acids. CDR3 in amino acids: CASSTLQGITNTGELFF. The CDR3, as DNA: TGTGCCAGTAGTACCCTACAGGGGATAACGAACACCGGGGAGCTGTTTTTT.

V gene TRBV12-5 combines with J gene TRBJ1-3, with 8 positions matching TRBD1. Germline CDR1 is LGHNT and CDR2 is FRNRAP. CDR3 length equals 15 residues. The V and J ends lost 1 base and 2 bases, in that order; junction bases with no gene match: 1. CDR3 sequence: CASGLEQGAGNTIYF. The CDR3 DNA sequence: TGTGCTAGTGGTTTGGAACAGGGGGCTGGAAACACCATATATTTT.